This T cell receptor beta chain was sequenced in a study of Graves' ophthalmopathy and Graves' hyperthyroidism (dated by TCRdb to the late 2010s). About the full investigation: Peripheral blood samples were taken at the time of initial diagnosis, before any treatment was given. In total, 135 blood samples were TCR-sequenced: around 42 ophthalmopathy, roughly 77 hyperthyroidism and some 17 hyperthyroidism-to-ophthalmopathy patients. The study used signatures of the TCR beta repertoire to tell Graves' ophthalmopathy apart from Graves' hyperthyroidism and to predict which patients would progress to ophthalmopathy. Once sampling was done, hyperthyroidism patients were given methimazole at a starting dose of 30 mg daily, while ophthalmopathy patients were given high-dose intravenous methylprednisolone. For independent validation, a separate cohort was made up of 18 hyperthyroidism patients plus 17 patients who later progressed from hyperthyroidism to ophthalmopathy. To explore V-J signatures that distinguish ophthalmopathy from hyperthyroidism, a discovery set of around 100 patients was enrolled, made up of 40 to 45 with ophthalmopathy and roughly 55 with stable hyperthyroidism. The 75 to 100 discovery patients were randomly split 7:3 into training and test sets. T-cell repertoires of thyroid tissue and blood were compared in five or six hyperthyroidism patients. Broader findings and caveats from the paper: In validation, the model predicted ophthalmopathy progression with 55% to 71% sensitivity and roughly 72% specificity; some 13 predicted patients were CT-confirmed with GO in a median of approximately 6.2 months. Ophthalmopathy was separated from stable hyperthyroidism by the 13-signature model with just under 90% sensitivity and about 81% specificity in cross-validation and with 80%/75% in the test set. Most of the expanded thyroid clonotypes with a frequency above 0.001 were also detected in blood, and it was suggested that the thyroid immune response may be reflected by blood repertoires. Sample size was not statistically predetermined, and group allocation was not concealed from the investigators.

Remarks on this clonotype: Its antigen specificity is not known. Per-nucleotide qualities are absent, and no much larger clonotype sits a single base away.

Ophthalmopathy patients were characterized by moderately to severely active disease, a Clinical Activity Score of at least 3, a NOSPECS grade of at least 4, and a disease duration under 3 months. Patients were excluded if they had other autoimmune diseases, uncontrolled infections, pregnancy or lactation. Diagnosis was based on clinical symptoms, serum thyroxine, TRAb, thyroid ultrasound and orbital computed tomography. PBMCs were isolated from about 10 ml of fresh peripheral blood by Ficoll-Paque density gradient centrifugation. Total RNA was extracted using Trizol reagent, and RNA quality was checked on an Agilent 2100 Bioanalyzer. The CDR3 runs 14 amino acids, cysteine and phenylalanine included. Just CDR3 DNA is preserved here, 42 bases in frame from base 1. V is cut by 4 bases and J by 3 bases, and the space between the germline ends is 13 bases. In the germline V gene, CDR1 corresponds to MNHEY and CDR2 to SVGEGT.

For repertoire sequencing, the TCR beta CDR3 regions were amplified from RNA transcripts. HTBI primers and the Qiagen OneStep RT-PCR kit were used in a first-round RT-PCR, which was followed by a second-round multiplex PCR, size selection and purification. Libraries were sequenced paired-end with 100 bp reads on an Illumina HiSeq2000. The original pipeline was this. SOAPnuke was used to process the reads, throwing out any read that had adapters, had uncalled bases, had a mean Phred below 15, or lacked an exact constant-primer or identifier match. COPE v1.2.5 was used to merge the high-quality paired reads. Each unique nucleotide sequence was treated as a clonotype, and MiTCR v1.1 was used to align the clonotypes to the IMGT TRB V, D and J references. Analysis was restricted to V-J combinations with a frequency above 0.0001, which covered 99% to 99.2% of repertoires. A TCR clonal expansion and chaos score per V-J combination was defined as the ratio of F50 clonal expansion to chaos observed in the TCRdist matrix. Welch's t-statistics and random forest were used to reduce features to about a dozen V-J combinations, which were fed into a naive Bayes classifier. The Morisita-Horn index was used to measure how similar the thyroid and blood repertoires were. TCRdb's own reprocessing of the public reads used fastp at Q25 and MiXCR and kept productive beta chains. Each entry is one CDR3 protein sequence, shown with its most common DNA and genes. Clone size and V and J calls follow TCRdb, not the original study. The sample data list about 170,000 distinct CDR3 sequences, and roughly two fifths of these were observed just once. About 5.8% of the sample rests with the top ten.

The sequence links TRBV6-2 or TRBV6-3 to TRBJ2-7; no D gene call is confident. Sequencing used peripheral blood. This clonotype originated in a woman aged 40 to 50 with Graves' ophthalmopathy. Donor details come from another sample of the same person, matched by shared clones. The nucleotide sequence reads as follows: TGTGCCAGCAGTTTGATGGGAAACCACTACGAGCAGTACTTC. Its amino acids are CASSLMGNHYEQYF.